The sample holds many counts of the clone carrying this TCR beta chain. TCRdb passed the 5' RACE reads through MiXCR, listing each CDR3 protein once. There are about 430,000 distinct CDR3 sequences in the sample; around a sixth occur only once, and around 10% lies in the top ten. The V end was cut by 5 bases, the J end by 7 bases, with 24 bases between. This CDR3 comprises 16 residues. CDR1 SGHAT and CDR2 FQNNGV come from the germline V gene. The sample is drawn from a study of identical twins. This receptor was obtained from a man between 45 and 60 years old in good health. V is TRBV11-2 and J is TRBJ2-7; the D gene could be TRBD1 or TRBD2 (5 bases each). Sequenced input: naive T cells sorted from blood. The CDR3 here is CASSARAVVGAGEQYF. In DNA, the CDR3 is TGTGCCAGCAGCGCACGAGCGGTTGTTGGGGCAGGAGAGCAGTACTTC.